Below, one T cell receptor (beta chain) is given with its context. The antigen remains undetermined. This entry belongs to a study of T cell responses to AZD1222 COVID-19 vaccine. Study-wide points: Distributed over spike, vaccine-associated CD4 TCRs predominated at 160-218 and 743-854. There were mostly white British donors and more females than males, and clonal diversity was possibly underestimated. Recipients of two AZD1222 doses showed rising Spike-specific TCR breadth and depth.

This CDR3 comprises 17 residues. CDR1 and CDR2 (germline): LGHDT, YNNKEL (reference sequence). V dropped 0 bases and J dropped 5; count of bases not matched to a gene: 8. The protocol was immunoSEQ multiplex PCR, while the TCRdb copy is restricted to in-frame clones and leaves out a portion. The sample gives about 94,000 clones, roughly 90% of which show up once; around 10% is in the top ten. The chain is built from TRBV3-1 (or the pseudogene TRBV3-2) and TRBJ2-5; 11 nucleotides match TRBD2. Sequences were derived from peripheral blood, sampled 28 days after the second AZD1222 dose. The TCR originated in an adult who received the AZD1222 COVID-19 vaccine. CDR3 sequence: CASSQDNSGRAWETQYF. The CDR3 coding sequence is TGTGCCAGCAGCCAAGATAATAGCGGGAGGGCCTGGGAGACCCAGTACTTC.